The 9 T cell receptor beta chains in this list originate from one sample, sequenced in a study of OX40 agonist ivuxolimab in advanced cancers. Sequencing was performed with immunoSEQ multiplex PCR; in TCRdb, only in-frame clones are kept and a portion is missing. The data show tens of thousands of clones, approximately 90% seen once. The sequencing used CD4+ or CD8+ T cells sorted from blood, collected in a trial of the OX40 agonist ivuxolimab. These receptors were collected from an adult with an advanced solid tumor such as melanoma, head and neck, liver or kidney cancer.

DNA for the CDR3: TGCGCCAGCAGCCAGGAGGACAGGGCCCAGCCCCAGCATTTT. Its protein product is CASSQEDRAQPQHF. The chain uses TRBV4-3 and TRBJ1-5; 8 nucleotides agree with TRBD1. The CDR3 is 14 amino acids. V shed 3 bases, J shed 7 bases, and the junction held 5 bases outside the gene matches. Germline values: CDR1 LGHNA, CDR2 YSLEER.

J is TRBJ2-6 and V is TRBV29-1; no reliable D call. The CDR3 is 15 amino acids. Germline V gene sequence: CDR1 SQVTM, CDR2 ANQGSEA. V lost 0 bases and J 1 base, leaving 7 bases between the germline ends. The CDR3 loop reads CSVEDGVSGANVLTF. As DNA, the CDR3 is TGCAGCGTTGAAGATGGCGTTTCTGGGGCCAACGTCCTGACTTTC.

This clone was detected only once. CDR3 loop: CASSVGGRVNEQYF. The CDR3 DNA reads TGTGCCAGCAGCGTCGGTGGCCGGGTAAACGAGCAGTACTTC. V gene TRBV7-9 combines with J gene TRBJ2-7; D unresolved. The CDR3 covers 14 residues. Trimming removed 5 bases at V and 5 bases at J, with 16 bases between. Germline-derived CDR1 and CDR2 are SEHNR and FQNEAQ (reference sequence).

This clone was observed a few times. This chain connects TRBV29-1 to TRBJ1-1; 9 bases agree with TRBD1. V trimming: 6 bases; J trimming: 1 base; junction bases outside the gene matches: 0. The CDR3 spans 12 residues. The germline gives CDR1 SQVTM, CDR2 ANQGSEA. The CDR3 sequence is CSVGQGNTEAFF. The CDR3 coding sequence is TGCAGCGTGGGACAGGGGAACACTGAAGCTTTCTTT.

This sequence joins TRBV5-5 and TRBJ1-1, with a weak D call TRBD1 (5 bases). The CDR3 loop spans 15 amino acids. Germline lookup yields CDR1 SGHKS and CDR2 YYEKEE (reference sequence). Trimming left V 4 bases short and J 2 bases short, with 15 bases between. For the CDR3, the DNA is TGTGCCAGCAGCCTTTCCCCCAGGGACAACACTGAAGCTTTCTTT. Its protein product is CASSLSPRDNTEAFF.

The chain links TRBV4-1 to TRBJ2-5; no clear D. CDR3 length equals 15 residues. In germline, CDR1 is MGHRA, CDR2 YSYEKL. V shed 1 base and J shed 0 bases, with 9 bases lying between them. The CDR3 reads CASSQGTHNQETQYF. The CDR3 DNA reads TGCGCCAGCAGCCAAGGCACACATAACCAAGAGACCCAGTACTTC.

The CDR3 coding sequence is TGTGCCAGCAGTCCCTTGGGAGAGACCCAGTACTTC. Amino acids: CASSPLGETQYF. The chain uses TRBV28 and TRBJ2-5; no clear D. Trimming removed 5 bases at V and 4 bases at J, with 8 bases between. The V gene's germline CDR1 is MDHEN and CDR2 SYDVKM. The CDR3 is 12 amino acids.

This clone was observed a single time. CDR3 loop: CASSEFHSNSPLHF. The CDR3 region has the DNA TGTGCCAGCAGTGAATTCCACTCGAATTCACCCCTCCACTTT. The chain has TRBV6-4 and TRBJ1-6; no definite D call. This CDR3 has 14 residues. From germline, CDR1 is MRHNA and CDR2 SNTAGT. V lost 3 bases, J lost 7 bases, and 10 bases lay in between.

The chain carries TRBV10-2 and TRBJ2-2; perhaps TRBD2 as D (6 bases). The germline gives CDR1 WSHSY, CDR2 SAAADI. CDR3 length: 14 amino acids. Trimming shortened V by 2 bases and J by 5 bases, and 9 bases separated the two germline ends. The CDR3, as DNA: TGCGCCAGCAGTGAGGGTCGGGGGACCGGGGAGCTGTTTTTT. Amino acids: CASSEGRGTGELFF.